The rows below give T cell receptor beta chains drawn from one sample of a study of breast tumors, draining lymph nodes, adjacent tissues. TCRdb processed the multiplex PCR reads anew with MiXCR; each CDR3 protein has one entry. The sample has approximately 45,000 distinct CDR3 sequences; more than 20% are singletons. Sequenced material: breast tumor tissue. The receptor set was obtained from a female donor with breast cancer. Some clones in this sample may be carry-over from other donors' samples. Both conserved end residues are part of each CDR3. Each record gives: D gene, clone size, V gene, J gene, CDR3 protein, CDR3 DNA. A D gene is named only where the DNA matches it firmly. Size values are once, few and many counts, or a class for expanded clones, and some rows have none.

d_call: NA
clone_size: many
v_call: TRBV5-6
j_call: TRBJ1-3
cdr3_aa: CASSLLPGGNTIYF
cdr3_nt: TGTGCCAGCAGCTTGTTACCGGGCGGAAACACCATATATTTT

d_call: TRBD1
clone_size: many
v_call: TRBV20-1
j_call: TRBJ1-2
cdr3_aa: CSARGWGQGPYGYTF
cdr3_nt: TGCAGTGCTAGAGGTTGGGGACAGGGACCGTATGGCTACACCTTC

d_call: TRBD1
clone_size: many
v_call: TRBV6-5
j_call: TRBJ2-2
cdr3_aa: CASGDRVNTGELFF
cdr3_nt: TGTGCCAGCGGTGACAGGGTTAACACCGGGGAGCTGTTTTTT

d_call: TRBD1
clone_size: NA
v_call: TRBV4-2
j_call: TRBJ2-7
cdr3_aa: CASSHRDRGIQYF
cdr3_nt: TGTGCCAGCAGCCATCGGGACAGGGGGATCCAGTACTTC

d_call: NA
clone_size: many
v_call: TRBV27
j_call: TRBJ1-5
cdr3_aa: CASSFIGQGGNQPQHF
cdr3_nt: TGTGCCAGCAGCTTTATTGGGCAGGGCGGCAATCAGCCCCAGCATTTT

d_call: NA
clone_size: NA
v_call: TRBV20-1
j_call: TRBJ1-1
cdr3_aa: CSASSLGGVTEAFF
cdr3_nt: TGCAGTGCTAGCTCCCTCGGGGGGGTCACTGAAGCTTTCTTT

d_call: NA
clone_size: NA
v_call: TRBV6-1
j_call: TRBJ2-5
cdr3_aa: CASSRQHQEAQYF
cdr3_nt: TGTGCCAGCAGCCGACAGCACCAAGAGGCCCAGTACTTC

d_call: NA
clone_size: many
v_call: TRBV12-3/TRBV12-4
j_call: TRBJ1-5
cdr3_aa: CASSLNSNQPQHF
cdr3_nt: TGTGCCAGCAGTTTAAATAGCAATCAGCCCCAGCATTTT

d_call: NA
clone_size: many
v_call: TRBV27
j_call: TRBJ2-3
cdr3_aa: CASSLYSRGADTQYF
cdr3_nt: TGTGCCAGCAGTTTATACTCACGGGGCGCAGATACGCAGTATTTT

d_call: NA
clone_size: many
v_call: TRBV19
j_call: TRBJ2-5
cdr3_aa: CASSITGQETQYF
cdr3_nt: TGTGCCAGTAGTATCACAGGACAAGAGACCCAGTACTTC

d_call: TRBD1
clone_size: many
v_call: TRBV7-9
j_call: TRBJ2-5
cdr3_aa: CASSSGQGKTQYF
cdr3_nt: TGTGCCAGCAGCTCGGGACAGGGGAAGACCCAGTACTTC

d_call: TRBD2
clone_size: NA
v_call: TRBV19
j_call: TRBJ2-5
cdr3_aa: CASSVGTIGWETQYF
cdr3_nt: TGTGCCAGTAGTGTCGGGACTATCGGGTGGGAGACCCAGTACTTC

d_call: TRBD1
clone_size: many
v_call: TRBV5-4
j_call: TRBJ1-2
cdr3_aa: CASSSVTPPDRVGHYGYTF
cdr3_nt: TGTGCCAGCAGCTCGGTTACTCCACCCGACAGGGTAGGGCACTATGGCTACACCTTC

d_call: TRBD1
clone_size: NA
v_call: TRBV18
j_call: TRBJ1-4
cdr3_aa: CASSRDRGTNEKLFF
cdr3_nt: TGTGCCAGCTCCCGGGACAGGGGAACTAATGAAAAACTGTTTTTT

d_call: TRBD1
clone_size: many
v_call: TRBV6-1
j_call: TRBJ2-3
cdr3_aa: CASSEKGTASTDTQYF
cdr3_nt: TGTGCCAGCAGTGAAAAAGGGACAGCTAGCACAGATACGCAGTATTTT

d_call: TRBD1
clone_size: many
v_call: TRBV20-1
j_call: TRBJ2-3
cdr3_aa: CSASAGTGWTDTQYF
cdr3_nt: TGCAGTGCTAGTGCCGGGACAGGGTGGACAGATACGCAGTATTTT

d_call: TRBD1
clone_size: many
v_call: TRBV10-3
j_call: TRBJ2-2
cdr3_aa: CAISGDRVGGELFF
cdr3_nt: TGTGCCATCAGTGGTGACAGGGTTGGCGGGGAGCTGTTTTTT

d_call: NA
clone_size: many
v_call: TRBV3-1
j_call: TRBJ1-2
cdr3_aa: CASSPSGAGGYTF
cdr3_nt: TGTGCCAGCAGCCCCTCAGGGGCAGGGGGCTACACCTTC

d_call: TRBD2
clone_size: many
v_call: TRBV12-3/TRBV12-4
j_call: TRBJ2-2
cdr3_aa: CASSWIPNQGLAGGWGNTGELFF
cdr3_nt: TGTGCCAGCAGTTGGATACCGAATCAGGGGCTAGCGGGAGGTTGGGGAAACACCGGGGAGCTGTTTTTT

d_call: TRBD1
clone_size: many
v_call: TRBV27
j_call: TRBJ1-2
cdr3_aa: CASSFQKTGGFYGYTF
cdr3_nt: TGTGCCAGCAGTTTCCAAAAGACAGGGGGCTTTTATGGCTACACCTTC

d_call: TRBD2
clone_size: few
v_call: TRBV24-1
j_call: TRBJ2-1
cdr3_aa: CATSDLAGDYNEQFF
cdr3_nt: TGTGCCACCAGTGATCTAGCGGGGGATTACAATGAGCAGTTCTTC

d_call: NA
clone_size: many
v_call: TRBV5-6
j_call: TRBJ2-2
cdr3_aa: CASSLVMTGELFF
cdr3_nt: TGTGCCAGCAGCTTGGTTATGACCGGGGAGCTGTTTTTT

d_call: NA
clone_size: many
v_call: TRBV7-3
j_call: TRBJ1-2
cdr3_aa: CASSDSGGYGYTF
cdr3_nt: TGTGCCAGCAGCGATTCGGGGGGCTATGGCTACACCTTC

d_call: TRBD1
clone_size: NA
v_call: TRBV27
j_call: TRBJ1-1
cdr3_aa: CASSTDRVTEAFF
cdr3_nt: TGTGCCAGCAGTACCGACAGGGTCACTGAAGCTTTCTTT

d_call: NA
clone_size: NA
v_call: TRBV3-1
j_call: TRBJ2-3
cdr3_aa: CASSQAGGGVTDTQYF
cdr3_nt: TGTGCCAGCAGCCAAGCAGGGGGGGGAGTCACAGATACGCAGTATTTT

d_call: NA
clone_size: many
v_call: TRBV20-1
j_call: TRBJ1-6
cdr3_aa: CSATQGRNNSPLHF
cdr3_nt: TGCAGTGCTACCCAGGGGAGGAATAATTCACCCCTCCACTTT

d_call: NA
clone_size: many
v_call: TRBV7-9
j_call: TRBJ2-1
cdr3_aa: CASSGGATPNNEQFF
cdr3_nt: TGTGCCAGCTCCGGGGGCGCAACCCCAAACAATGAGCAGTTCTTC

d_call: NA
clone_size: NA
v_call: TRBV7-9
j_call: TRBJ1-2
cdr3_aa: CASSTAPVGYGYTF
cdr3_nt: TGTGCCAGCAGCACGGCTCCGGTAGGCTATGGCTACACCTTC

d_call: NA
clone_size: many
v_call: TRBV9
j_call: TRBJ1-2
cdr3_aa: CASSVATGTNYGYTF
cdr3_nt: TGTGCCAGCAGCGTAGCTACAGGGACGAACTATGGCTACACCTTC

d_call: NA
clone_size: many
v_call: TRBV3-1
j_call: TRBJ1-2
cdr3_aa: CASSRGGSSLNYGYTF
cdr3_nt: TGTGCCAGCAGCCGGGGGGGGTCGTCTCTTAACTATGGCTACACCTTC

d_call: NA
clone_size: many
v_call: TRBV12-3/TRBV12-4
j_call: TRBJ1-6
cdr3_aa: CASSIRGSPLHF
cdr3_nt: TGTGCCAGCAGTATAAGAGGTTCACCCCTCCACTTT

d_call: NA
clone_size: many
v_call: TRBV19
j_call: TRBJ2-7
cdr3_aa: CASSTRPNYEQYF
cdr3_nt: TGTGCCAGTAGTACGCGACCGAACTACGAGCAGTACTTC

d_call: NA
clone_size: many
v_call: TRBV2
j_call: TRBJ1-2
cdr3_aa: CASRADRNLHYGYTF
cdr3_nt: TGTGCCAGCAGGGCTGACAGGAACCTACACTATGGCTACACCTTC

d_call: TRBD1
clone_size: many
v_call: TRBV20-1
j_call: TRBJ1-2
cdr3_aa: CSAKTGGRFDGYTF
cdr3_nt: TGCAGTGCGAAGACAGGGGGAAGGTTCGACGGCTACACCTTC

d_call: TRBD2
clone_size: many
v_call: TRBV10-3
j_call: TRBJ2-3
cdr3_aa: CAISESVTSRKAQYF
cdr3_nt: TGTGCCATCAGTGAGTCGGTGACTAGCAGGAAGGCGCAGTATTTT

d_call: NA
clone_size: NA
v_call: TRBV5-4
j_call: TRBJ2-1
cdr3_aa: CASSLAGSGTNEQFF
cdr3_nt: TGTGCCAGCAGCTTGGCGGGGTCCGGGACGAATGAGCAGTTCTTC

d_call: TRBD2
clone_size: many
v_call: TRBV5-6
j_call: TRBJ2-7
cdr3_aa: CASSFRVTGTSGYEQYF
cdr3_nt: TGTGCCAGCAGCTTTAGGGTGACCGGGACTAGCGGCTACGAGCAGTACTTC

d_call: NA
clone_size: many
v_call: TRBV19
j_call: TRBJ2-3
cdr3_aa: CASRSGLHTDTQYF
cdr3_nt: TGTGCCAGTAGATCCGGGCTCCACACAGATACGCAGTATTTT

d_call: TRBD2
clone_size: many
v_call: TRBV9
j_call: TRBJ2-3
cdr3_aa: CASSEGLASDTQYF
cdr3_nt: TGTGCCAGCAGCGAGGGACTAGCATCAGATACGCAGTATTTT

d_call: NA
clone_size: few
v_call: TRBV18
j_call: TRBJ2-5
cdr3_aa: CASSPYRSQETQYF
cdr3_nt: TGTGCCAGCTCACCTTACAGGTCTCAAGAGACCCAGTACTTC

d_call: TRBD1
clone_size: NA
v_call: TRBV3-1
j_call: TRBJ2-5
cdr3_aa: CASRPRGTVQETQYF
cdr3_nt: TGTGCCAGCAGGCCTAGAGGGACAGTACAAGAGACCCAGTACTTC

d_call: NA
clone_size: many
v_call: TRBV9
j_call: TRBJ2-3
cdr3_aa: CASKVGTGTDTQYF
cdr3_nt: TGTGCCAGCAAAGTGGGAACGGGCACAGATACGCAGTATTTT

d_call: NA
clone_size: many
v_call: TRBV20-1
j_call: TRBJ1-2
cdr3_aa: CSARGWTRYGYTF
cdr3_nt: TGCAGTGCTAGAGGGTGGACACGCTATGGCTACACCTTC

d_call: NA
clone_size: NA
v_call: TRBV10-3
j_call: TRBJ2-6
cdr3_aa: CAIRGPHSSGANVLTF
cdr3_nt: TGTGCCATCAGGGGCCCCCATAGCTCTGGGGCCAACGTCCTGACTTTC

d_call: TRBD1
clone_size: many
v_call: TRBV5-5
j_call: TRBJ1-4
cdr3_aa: CASSWGQGGEKLFF
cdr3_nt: TGTGCCAGCAGCTGGGGACAGGGGGGAGAAAAACTGTTTTTT

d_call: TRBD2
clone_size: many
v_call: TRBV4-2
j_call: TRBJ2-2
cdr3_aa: CASSQGTSHGMNTGELFF
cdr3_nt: TGTGCCAGCAGCCAAGGGACTAGCCATGGGATGAACACCGGGGAGCTGTTTTTT

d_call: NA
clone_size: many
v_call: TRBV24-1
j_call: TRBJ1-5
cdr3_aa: CATSIWFQPQHF
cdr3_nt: TGTGCCACCAGTATTTGGTTTCAGCCCCAGCATTTT

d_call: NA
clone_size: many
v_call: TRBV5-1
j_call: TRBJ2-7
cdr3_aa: CASSSMDSPYEQYF
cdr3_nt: TGCGCCAGCAGCTCGATGGACAGTCCCTACGAGCAGTACTTC

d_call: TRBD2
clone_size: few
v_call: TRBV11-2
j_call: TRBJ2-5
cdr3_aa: CASSLDWGGETQYF
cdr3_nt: TGTGCCAGCAGCTTAGATTGGGGGGGGGAGACCCAGTACTTC

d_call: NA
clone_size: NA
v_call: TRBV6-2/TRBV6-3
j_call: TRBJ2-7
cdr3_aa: CASNIGSEYEQYF
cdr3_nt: TGTGCCAGCAATATAGGATCTGAGTACGAGCAGTACTTC

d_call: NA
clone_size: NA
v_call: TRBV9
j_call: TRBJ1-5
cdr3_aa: CASSGTTSGQPQHF
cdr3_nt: TGTGCCAGCAGCGGAACAACGTCGGGACAGCCCCAGCATTTT

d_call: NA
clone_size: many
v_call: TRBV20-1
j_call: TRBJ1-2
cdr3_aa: CSARFEENYGYTF
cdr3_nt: TGCAGTGCTAGATTCGAGGAGAACTATGGCTACACCTTC

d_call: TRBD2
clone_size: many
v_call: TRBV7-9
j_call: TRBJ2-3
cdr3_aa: CASSWEGLGTQYF
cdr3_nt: TGTGCCAGCAGCTGGGAGGGTCTGGGTACGCAGTATTTT

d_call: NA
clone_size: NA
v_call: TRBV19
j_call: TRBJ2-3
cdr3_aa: CASSIGDTQYF
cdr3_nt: TGTGCCAGTAGTATTGGGGATACGCAGTATTTT

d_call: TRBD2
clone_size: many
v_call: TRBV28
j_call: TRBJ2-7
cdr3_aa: CASNRRTSGSIGYF
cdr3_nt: TGTGCCAGCAACCGACGGACTAGCGGGAGTATAGGGTACTTC

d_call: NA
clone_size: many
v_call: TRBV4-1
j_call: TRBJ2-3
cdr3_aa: CASSLRVGSTDTQYF
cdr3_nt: TGCGCCAGCAGCCTTCGAGTCGGTTCCACAGATACGCAGTATTTT

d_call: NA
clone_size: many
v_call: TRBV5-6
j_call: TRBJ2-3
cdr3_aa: CASSLQEGLDTQYF
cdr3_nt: TGTGCCAGCAGCTTGCAAGAGGGATTGGATACGCAGTATTTT

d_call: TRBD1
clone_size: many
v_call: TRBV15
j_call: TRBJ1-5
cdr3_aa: CATSRPRTGTGGNQPQHF
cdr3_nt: TGTGCCACCAGCAGGCCAAGGACCGGGACAGGGGGCAATCAGCCCCAGCATTTT